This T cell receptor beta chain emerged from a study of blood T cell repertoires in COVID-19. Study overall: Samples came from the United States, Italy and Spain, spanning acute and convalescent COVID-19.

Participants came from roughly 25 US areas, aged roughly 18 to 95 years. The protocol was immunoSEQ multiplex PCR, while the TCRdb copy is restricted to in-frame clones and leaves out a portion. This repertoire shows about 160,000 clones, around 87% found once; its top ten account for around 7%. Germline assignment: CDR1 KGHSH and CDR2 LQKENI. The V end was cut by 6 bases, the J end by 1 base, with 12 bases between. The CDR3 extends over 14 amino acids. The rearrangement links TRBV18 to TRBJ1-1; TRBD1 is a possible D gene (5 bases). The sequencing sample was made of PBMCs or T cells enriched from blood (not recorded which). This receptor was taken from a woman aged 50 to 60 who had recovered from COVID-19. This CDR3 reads CASSLTDRNTEAFF. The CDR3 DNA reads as TGTGCCAGCTCCTTGACAGACCGGAACACTGAAGCTTTCTTT. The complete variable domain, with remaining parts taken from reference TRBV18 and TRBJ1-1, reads NAGVMQNPRHLVRRRGQEARLRCSPMKGHSHVYWYRQLPEEGLKFMVYLQKENIIDESGMPKERFSAEFPKEGPSILRIQQVVRGDSAAYFCASSLTDRNTEAFFGQGTRLTVV.